This entry lists 22 T cell receptor beta chains sequenced from one sample in a study of shared clonotypes between healthy human individuals. In the naive CD8 group, cells lacked CD45RO and were positively selected for CCR7, so terminally differentiated effector memory CD45RA+ cells were left out. Assay: immunoSEQ multiplex PCR; the TCRdb copy retains only in-frame clones and omits some. The repertoire holds about 580,000 clones, with roughly 98% as singletons. The material sequenced was naive CD8+ T cells sorted from blood. All receptors come from a man aged 25 to 45 in good health.

This sequence joins TRBV4-2 and TRBJ2-1; 8 bases agree with TRBD2. Germline loops: CDR1 LGHNA, CDR2 YNFKEQ. This CDR3 contains 16 residues. The ends lost 1 base at V and 1 base at J; junction bases unmatched: 3. CDR3 sequence: CASSQASGGSYNEQFF. The CDR3 DNA reads TGTGCCAGCAGCCAAGCCAGCGGGGGTTCCTACAATGAGCAGTTCTTC.

This chain joins TRBV9 and TRBJ2-2, with a possible D match to TRBD2 (6 bases). Germline CDR1 is SGDLS and CDR2 is YYNGEE. This CDR3 has 14 amino acids. Trimming took off 5 bases at V and 6 bases at J, with 14 bases between the two ends. The CDR3 reads CASREGGMSGELFF. The DNA of the CDR3 is TGTGCCAGCAGGGAAGGCGGGATGTCCGGGGAGCTGTTTTTT.

This clone occurred once. The V call is TRBV6-5, the J call TRBJ2-3, with TRBD1 as a possible D gene (6 bases). The CDR3 extends over 14 amino acids. Trimming cost V 3 bases and J 0 bases, with 7 bases left between them. Germline CDR1 MNHEY, CDR2 SVGAGI. The CDR3 nucleotides read TGTGCCAGCAGTTATGGACAGAGCACAGATACGCAGTATTTT. The encoded protein is CASSYGQSTDTQYF.

Here the CDR3 reads CASSYVAGEGYNEQFF. CDR3 sequence (DNA): TGTGCCAGCAGTTATGTAGCGGGAGAGGGTTACAATGAGCAGTTCTTC. The V and J genes are TRBV6-5 and TRBJ2-1, with 9 bases fitting TRBD2. The V gene's germline CDR1 is MNHEY and CDR2 SVGAGI. V lost 3 bases to trimming and J lost 4 bases; unmatched junction nucleotides: 7. The CDR3 totals 16 residues.

The CDR3 here is CASSFLAASPRDQPQHF. CDR3 coding DNA: TGTGCCAGCAGTTTCTTGGCAGCTAGCCCGAGGGATCAGCCCCAGCATTTT. The V and J genes are TRBV27 and TRBJ1-5; D is unclear. V lost 3 bases and J 5 bases, leaving 20 bases between the germline ends. This CDR3 contains 17 residues. Germline values: CDR1 MNHEY, CDR2 SMNVEV (reference sequence).

This clone was detected only once. The chain recombines TRBV5-5 with TRBJ2-2; 7 bases fit TRBD2. Germline loops: CDR1 SGHKS, CDR2 YYEKEE (reference sequence). The V segment lost 2 bases and the J segment 3 bases; nucleotides outside the gene matches: 10. The CDR3 spans 17 residues. CDR3 loop: CASSFRGAGAHTGELFF. CDR3 DNA sequence: TGTGCCAGCAGCTTTCGTGGGGCGGGAGCGCACACCGGGGAGCTGTTTTTT.

Comment on this clone: At the DNA level, this CDR3 is encoded by other sequences in the same sample as well. V gene TRBV5-1 combines with J gene TRBJ2-5; 11 bases are shared with TRBD2. This CDR3 is 15 amino acids long. V lost 5 bases and J lost 1; bases outside the gene matches: 4. Germline CDR1 and CDR2: SGHRS and YFSETQ. The CDR3 bases are TGCGCCAGCAGTCTAGCGGGAGGCCTCCAAGAGACCCAGTACTTC. It encodes CASSLAGGLQETQYF.

The chain is built from TRBV29-1 and TRBJ2-2; TRBD1 matches 8 bases. Germline CDR1 reads SQVTM; CDR2 reads ANQGSEA. The J segment lost 6 bases and the V segment lost 4 bases, leaving 10 bases of the junction unmatched. This CDR3 has 15 residues. The CDR3 loop reads CSVVRGQGMAGELFF. CDR3 nucleotide sequence: TGCAGCGTTGTAAGAGGACAGGGAATGGCCGGGGAGCTGTTTTTT.

This chain uses TRBV18 with TRBJ2-5; no clear D gene. Trimming took off 5 bases at V and 1 base at J, with 2 bases between the two ends. Germline assignment: CDR1 KGHSH and CDR2 LQKENI. The CDR3 spans 11 residues. CDR3: CASSAQETQYF. CDR3 DNA: TGTGCCAGCTCAGCCCAAGAGACCCAGTACTTC.

This clone has just one count. The J gene is TRBJ2-2, the V gene TRBV7-9; no firm D call. The CDR3 sequence is 12 residues long. The V and J ends lost 5 bases and 4 bases respectively, with 5 bases between them. CDR1 and CDR2 from the germline V gene are SEHNR and FQNEAQ (reference sequence). The CDR3 region is CASSPITGELFF. The CDR3 coding sequence is TGTGCCAGCAGCCCCATCACCGGGGAGCTGTTTTTT.

The V gene is TRBV6-5, the J gene TRBJ1-1; no reliable D call. V lost 1 base to trimming and J lost 6 bases, with 15 bases between them. Germline CDR1 MNHEY, CDR2 SVGAGI. This CDR3 is built from 15 residues. The CDR3 reads CASSYFGLGIAEAFF. Written as DNA, the CDR3 is TGTGCCAGCAGTTACTTTGGGTTAGGGATTGCTGAAGCTTTCTTT.

In its sample, this clone was seen once. The chain links TRBV5-6 to TRBJ1-5; a possible D gene is TRBD1 (6 bases). Germline CDR1 SGHDT, CDR2 YYEEEE. The CDR3 totals 16 residues. The V and J ends lost 2 bases and 7 bases respectively, with 19 bases between them. CDR3 residues: CASSFWQQGLNQPQHF. The CDR3 DNA reads as TGTGCCAGCAGCTTTTGGCAACAGGGTTTAAACCAGCCCCAGCATTTT.

V and J are TRBV27 and TRBJ1-5, with D uncertain. The CDR3 consists of 15 residues. Trimming removed 5 bases at V and 1 base at J, with 12 bases between. Germline lookup yields CDR1 MNHEY and CDR2 SMNVEV (reference sequence). The CDR3 nucleotides read TGTGCCAGCAGTCCCCATGGAGGGAGCAATCAGCCCCAGCATTTT. It is translated as CASSPHGGSNQPQHF.

The chain recombines TRBV5-1 with TRBJ2-7; 12 bases align to TRBD2. From germline, CDR1 is SGHRS and CDR2 YFSETQ. This CDR3 has 17 amino acids. With V trimmed by 4 bases and J by 4 bases, 12 bases remained unmatched. The CDR3 sequence: CASSLGLAGGPTYEQYF. The DNA of the CDR3 is TGCGCCAGCAGCCTGGGGCTAGCGGGAGGGCCTACGTACGAGCAGTACTTC.

This rearrangement joins TRBV15 to TRBJ1-1; D is possibly TRBD1 (5 bases). The CDR3 loop spans 16 amino acids. In germline, CDR1 is LNHNV, CDR2 YYDKDF (reference sequence). The V gene lost 5 bases and the J gene lost 2 bases, with 18 bases spanning the gap. The CDR3, as DNA: TGTGCCACCAGCGAAGGCCGGAGCAGGGTCAACACTGAAGCTTTCTTT. Amino acid sequence: CATSEGRSRVNTEAFF.

This chain joins TRBV6-6 and TRBJ1-4; TRBD1 is a possible D gene (5 bases). V shed 8 bases and J shed 4 bases, with 14 bases lying between them. CDR3 length equals 14 residues. CDR1 and CDR2 from the germline V gene are MNHNY and SVGAGI (reference sequence). CDR3 sequence (DNA): TGTGCCAGCGGGTCCGCAGGGCTTAATGAAAAACTGTTTTTT. It specifies CASGSAGLNEKLFF.

V gene TRBV27 combines with J gene TRBJ2-7; 13 bases align to TRBD2. The CDR3 is 13 residues long. V lost 8 bases to trimming and J lost 5 bases; unmatched junction nucleotides: 3. From germline, CDR1 is MNHEY and CDR2 SMNVEV (reference sequence). This chain's CDR3 is CASGTSGINEQYF. CDR3 in DNA: TGTGCCAGCGGGACTAGCGGGATAAACGAGCAGTACTTC.

This clone was counted once. V is TRBV5-8 and J is TRBJ2-7; 7 bases are shared with TRBD2. This CDR3 comprises 13 residues. Per the germline V gene, CDR1 is SGHTS and CDR2 is YDEGEE. Trimming removed 3 bases from V and 3 bases from J; junction bases left unmatched: 3. Here the CDR3 reads CASSWGGVYEQYF. CDR3 sequence (DNA): TGTGCCAGCAGCTGGGGAGGGGTCTACGAGCAGTACTTC.

This chain links TRBV7-9 with TRBJ2-7, with 8 nucleotides matching TRBD1. Germline V CDR1 and CDR2: SEHNR, FQNEAQ (reference sequence). This CDR3 is built from 14 residues. With V trimmed by 5 bases and J by 3 bases, 6 bases remained unmatched. For the CDR3, the DNA is TGTGCCAGCAGCGAGACAGGGGCCGGCTACGAGCAGTACTTC. This codes for CASSETGAGYEQYF.

This rearrangement joins TRBV10-1 to TRBJ2-2; TRBD2 matches at 9 bases. This CDR3 contains 18 residues. The V gene end was trimmed by 4 bases and the J gene end by 3 bases; junction bases not matched to a gene: 12. The germline gives CDR1 WNHNN, CDR2 SYGVQD (reference sequence). Here the CDR3 DNA reads TGCGCCAGCAGTGTGCTAGCGGGGACCAATGGTGACACCGGGGAGCTGTTTTTT. Its protein is CASSVLAGTNGDTGELFF.

The rearrangement uses TRBV30 and TRBJ1-1, with a weak D call TRBD1 (5 bases). CDR1 and CDR2 (germline): GTSNPN, SVGIG (reference sequence). CDR3 length: 14 amino acids. V shed 3 bases and J shed 0 bases, with 11 bases lying between them. The CDR3 nucleotides are TGTGCCTGGAGCCCCGGGGCCCTGAACACTGAAGCTTTCTTT. It is translated as CAWSPGALNTEAFF.

This rearrangement joins TRBV27 to TRBJ2-7, with D possibly being TRBD2 (7 bases). With 6 bases removed from V and 9 bases from J, the gap between germline ends came to 21 bases. The CDR3 contains 14 residues. The germline V gene encodes CDR1 MNHEY and CDR2 SMNVEV (reference sequence). The CDR3 bases are TGTGCCAGCAGCCTTCTCGGACGGGGGGCAGGGCAGTACTTC. Translated, it gives CASSLLGRGAGQYF.